This TCR beta chain was observed in a study of blood T cells in healthy people across ages. Trimming pared 4 bases from V and 4 bases from J, leaving 9 bases between. This CDR3 has 13 residues. Germline V lookup: CDR1 SGHVS, CDR2 FNYEAQ. Next came a second PCR, run for about 7 to 12 cycles, which used a sample-barcoded 5' primer along with a J-beta primer mix. TCRdb called the 5' RACE reads again in MiXCR, with one record for every CDR3 protein. The data show under 850,000 distinct CDR3 sequences, with around 34% seen just once and approximately 13% held by the top ten. The sample comprised blood. The source is a man between 18 and 35 years old in good health. The rearrangement uses TRBV7-6 and TRBJ2-3; D is undetermined. The CDR3 nucleotides read TGTGCCAGCAGCTATTACTTGGCAGATACGCAGTATTTT. Its protein is CASSYYLADTQYF.